This TCR beta chain was documented in a study of T cells in Graves' hyperthyroidism and ophthalmopathy. Points from the study as a whole: Before onset, by a median of around six months, the model predicted ophthalmopathy.

Exclusion criteria comprised uncontrolled infection, other autoimmune disease, pregnancy or lactation. RNA transcripts gave rise to amplified TCR beta CDR3 regions. The HTBI primer set was used in a first-round RT-PCR of the TCR CDR3. TCRdb itself ran the multiplex PCR reads through MiXCR, one entry per CDR3 protein. The sample contains some 570,000 distinct CDR3 sequences, more than 13% of which appear only once. The CDR3 loop spans 19 amino acids. In germline, CDR1 is MNHEY, CDR2 SMNVEV (reference sequence). Trimming pared 5 bases from V and 2 bases from J, leaving 24 bases between. In regard to this clonotype: The antigen remains unidentified.

Sequencing was done on a sample of blood. This TCR was recovered from a woman between 18 and 29 years old with Graves' ophthalmopathy. The J gene is TRBJ2-2, the V gene TRBV27; either TRBD1 or TRBD2 may supply D (6 bases each). The CDR3 loop reads CASSPRRVEGGINTGELFF. The CDR3 bases are TGTGCCAGCAGTCCCCGGCGGGTAGAGGGGGGCATAAACACCGGGGAGCTGTTTTTT.